Below, one T cell receptor beta chain is given with its context. Repertoires were generated with immunoSEQ multiplex PCR, while TCRdb's copy carries only in-frame clones and drops some. Of 19,000 or so clones in the sample, about 85% were seen once. The entry originates in a study of blood T cell repertoires in COVID-19. This CDR3 contains 14 residues. V was shortened by 2 bases and J by 2 bases, with 10 bases between the two germline ends. Germline V gene sequence: CDR1 SGHTA, CDR2 FQGNSA. The chain has TRBV7-2 and TRBJ2-7, with D possibly being TRBD1 (7 bases). The clonotype originates from a man aged 70-80 years with acute or convalescent COVID-19. Sequencing input: peripheral blood. CDR3 nucleotides: TGTGCCAGCAGCTTACAGGGGGGAGCCTACGAGCAGTACTTC. It encodes CASSLQGGAYEQYF.